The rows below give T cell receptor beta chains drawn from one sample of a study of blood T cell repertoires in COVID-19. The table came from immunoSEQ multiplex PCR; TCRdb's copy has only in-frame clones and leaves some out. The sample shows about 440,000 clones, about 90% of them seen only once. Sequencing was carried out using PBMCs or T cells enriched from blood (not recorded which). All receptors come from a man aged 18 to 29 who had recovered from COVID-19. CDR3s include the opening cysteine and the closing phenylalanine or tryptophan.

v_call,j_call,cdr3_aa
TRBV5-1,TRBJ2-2,CASSLASGGELFF
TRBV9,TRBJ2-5,CASSRGQGMGETQYF
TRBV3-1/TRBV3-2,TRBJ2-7,CASSQGSSGHEQYF
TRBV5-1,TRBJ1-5,CASSLGDGAGQPQHF
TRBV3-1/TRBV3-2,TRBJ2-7,CASSQGRQASGGSLYEQYF
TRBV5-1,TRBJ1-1,CASSAGLNEAFF
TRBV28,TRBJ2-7,CASRFPGTAGEQYF
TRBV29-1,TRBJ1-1,CSVEEGGGQPLAFF
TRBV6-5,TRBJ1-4,CASKTPGQAVEKLFF
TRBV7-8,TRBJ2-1,CASSLGASSYNEQFF
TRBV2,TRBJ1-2,CASSEPSGYTF
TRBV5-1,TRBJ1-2,CASSLASGGVYGYTF
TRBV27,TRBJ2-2,CASSLVASGSGELFF
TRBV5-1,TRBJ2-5,CASSLAAEETQYF
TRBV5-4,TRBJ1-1,CASSPMTGLDTEAFF
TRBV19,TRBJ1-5,CASSMSQGGMYQPQHF
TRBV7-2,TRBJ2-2,CASSLDDRNTGELFF
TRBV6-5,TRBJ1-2,CASSYRDSYGYTF
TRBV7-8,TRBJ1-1,CASSLGRTGRTNTEAFF
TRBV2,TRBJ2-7,CASSPKAGVSYEQYF
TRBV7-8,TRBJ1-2,CASSSTQDIPEYGYTF
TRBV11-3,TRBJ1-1,CASSSDRWTEAFF
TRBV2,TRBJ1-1,CASNRYERTEAFF
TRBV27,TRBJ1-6,CASSLIQGNSPLHF
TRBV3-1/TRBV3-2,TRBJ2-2,CASSQTGTANTGELFF
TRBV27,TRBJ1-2,CASRDRVRGYTF
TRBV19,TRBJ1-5,CASSTSGTGDQPQHF
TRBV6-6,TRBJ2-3,CASRPPGTDTQYF
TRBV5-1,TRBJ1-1,CASSLDSGQGIAFF
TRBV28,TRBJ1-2,CAISDRVGGYTF
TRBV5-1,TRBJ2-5,CASSLFGVQETQYF
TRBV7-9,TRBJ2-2,CASSPGQNTGELFF
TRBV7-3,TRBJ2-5,CASSSTQGETQYF
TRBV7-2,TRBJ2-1,CASRPPRLAANNEQFF
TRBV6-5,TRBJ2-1,CASRTTAGSYNEQFF
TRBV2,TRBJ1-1,CASRAQLTNTEAFF
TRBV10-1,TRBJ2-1,CASSSAGAYNEQFF
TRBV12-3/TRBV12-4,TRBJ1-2,CASSLTGPYGYTF
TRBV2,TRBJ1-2,CASSEERTRRGYTF
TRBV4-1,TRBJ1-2,CASSQEPRNYGYTF
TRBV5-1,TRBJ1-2,CASRITGGRRNGYTF
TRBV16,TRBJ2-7,CASSQSMAGGEQYF
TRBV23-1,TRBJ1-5,CASRETVFNQPQHF
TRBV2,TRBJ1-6,CASSDENNSPLHF
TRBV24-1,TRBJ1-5,CATSVTGNQPQHF
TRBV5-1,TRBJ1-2,CASSSTGGGYTF
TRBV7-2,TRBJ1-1,CASSLVGSRAGTEAFF
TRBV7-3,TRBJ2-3,CASSLGSPTDTQYF
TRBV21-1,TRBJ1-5,CARGEGNQPQHF
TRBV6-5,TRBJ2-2,CASSLVAGDTGELFF
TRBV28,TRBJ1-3,CASSLSPPGNTIYF
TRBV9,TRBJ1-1,CASSPVEPTEAFF
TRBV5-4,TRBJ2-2,CASSLGGTGNTGELFF
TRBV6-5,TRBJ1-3,CASSFTGTGGNTIYF
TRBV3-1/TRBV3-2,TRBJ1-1,CASSPYRVRGLAEAFF